This T cell receptor (beta chain) was profiled in a study of cytomegalovirus exposure and HLA in healthy donors. The PCR was carried out with 60 Vbeta primers and 13 Jbeta primers. Only in-frame clones appear in the TCRdb table, and some are missing; sequencing was by immunoSEQ multiplex PCR. The sample carries some 150,000 clones, around 76% recorded once. As for this clone: The antigen is undetermined.

The study's findings and limits: The authors excluded some V segments, including TRBV6-2 and TRBV6-3, as indistinguishable. A classifier reportedly called cytomegalovirus status with high sensitivity and specificity. An ancestry cluster, one associated with Asian ancestry, reportedly showed fewer N-insertions than the approximately 670-donor mean in a later analysis. V- and J-gene trimming in TCR beta was tied to a missense DCLRE1C variant by an analysis performed later.

The V gene's germline CDR1 is SGHTS and CDR2 YDEGEE. V was pared by 2 bases and J by 0 bases, with 16 bases between. The CDR3 runs 17 residues. This sequence originates from a man aged 18 to 29 in good health and CMV-seronegative. Sequences were obtained from PBMCs. V gene TRBV5-8 combines with J gene TRBJ2-3; D might be TRBD1 (7 bases). CDR3 nucleotides: TGTGCCAGCAGCTTAAATCCAGGGGGGATAAGCACAGATACGCAGTATTTT. Its protein product is CASSLNPGGISTDTQYF.